This note documents a single T cell receptor beta chain sequence. TCRdb passed the 5' RACE reads through MiXCR, listing each CDR3 protein once. This table holds over 110,000 distinct CDR3 sequences, about 8% found once. This CDR3 spans 13 amino acids. Germline CDR1 reads DFQATT; CDR2 reads SNEGSKA (reference sequence). The ends were cut back, 8 bases at V and 10 bases at J, with 22 bases in the middle. The sample belongs to a study of T cells after yellow fever vaccination. This rearrangement joins TRBV20-1 to TRBJ2-3; D gene uncertain. The sequenced sample was CD4+ T cells sorted from PBMCs, obtained 5 days after the yellow fever booster vaccination. The sequence was collected from a man younger than 45 who received the YFV17D yellow fever vaccine. CDR3: CSSSDGQPTAQYF. The CDR3 region has the DNA TGCAGTAGCTCAGACGGGCAGCCCACGGCGCAGTATTTT.